Listed below are T cell receptor beta chains from one sample, sequenced in a study of T cell responses to AZD1222 COVID-19 vaccine. Sequenced by immunoSEQ multiplex PCR; TCRdb stores in-frame clones only, minus some. The sample lists tens of thousands of clones; 85% were seen once. The sample was peripheral blood, taken 28 days after the second AZD1222 dose. The receptor set was obtained from an adult who received the AZD1222 COVID-19 vaccine. Both conserved end residues are part of each CDR3. Fields, in order: J gene, clone size, V gene, CDR3 length, D gene, CDR3 protein, CDR3 DNA. The D gene is left open where the match is weak. Clone size is given for some rows only: seen once, a few or many times, or a class if the clone is expanded.

J: TRBJ2-1
size: once
V: TRBV7-3
length: 15
D: TRBD2
CDR3: CASSLSGGQGNEQFF
DNA: TGTGCCAGCAGCCTTAGCGGGGGGCAGGGCAATGAGCAGTTCTTC

J: TRBJ2-1
size: -
V: TRBV5-6
length: 15
D: TRBD1
CDR3: CASSLWDRGYNEQFF
DNA: TGTGCCAGCAGCTTGTGGGACAGGGGCTACAATGAGCAGTTCTTC

J: TRBJ2-1
size: -
V: TRBV6-5
length: 15
D: -
CDR3: CASSLQQGGDNEQFF
DNA: TGTGCCAGCAGTTTACAACAGGGAGGGGACAATGAGCAGTTCTTC

J: TRBJ1-2
size: -
V: TRBV30
length: 12
D: -
CDR3: CAWSSYERGGTF
DNA: TGTGCCTGGAGTTCCTATGAGAGGGGAGGGACCTTC

J: TRBJ1-2
size: -
V: TRBV28
length: 14
D: -
CDR3: CASSLSKALSGYTF
DNA: TGTGCCAGCAGTTTAAGTAAGGCACTGTCGGGCTACACCTTC

J: TRBJ2-3
size: -
V: TRBV4-1
length: 16
D: TRBD2
CDR3: CASSQDGLAGTDTQYF
DNA: TGCGCCAGCAGCCAAGATGGACTAGCGGGCACAGATACGCAGTATTTT

J: TRBJ1-6
size: -
V: TRBV5-5
length: 15
D: TRBD1
CDR3: CASSSVTGGGSPLHF
DNA: TGTGCCAGCAGCTCCGTAACAGGGGGCGGTTCACCCCTCCACTTT

J: TRBJ1-1
size: once
V: TRBV9
length: 13
D: -
CDR3: CASSDGKLTEAFF
DNA: TGTGCCAGCAGCGACGGCAAACTGACTGAAGCTTTCTTT

J: TRBJ2-7
size: once
V: TRBV6-2/TRBV6-3
length: 18
D: TRBD2
CDR3: CASSYPTGGTSFTYEQYF
DNA: TGTGCCAGCAGTTACCCTACCGGTGGGACTAGCTTCACCTACGAGCAGTACTTC

J: TRBJ2-7
size: -
V: TRBV2
length: 11
D: -
CDR3: CASSGSIEQYF
DNA: TGTGCCAGCAGCGGATCGATAGAGCAGTACTTC

J: TRBJ2-1
size: -
V: TRBV7-3
length: 15
D: TRBD2
CDR3: CASSLEAGESHEQFF
DNA: TGTGCCAGCAGCCTTGAAGCGGGAGAGAGTCATGAGCAGTTCTTC

J: TRBJ1-5
size: -
V: TRBV10-3
length: 12
D: -
CDR3: CASKEGNQPQHF
DNA: TGTGCCTCCAAGGAGGGCAATCAGCCCCAGCATTTT

J: TRBJ2-2
size: few
V: TRBV3-1/TRBV3-2
length: 15
D: -
CDR3: CASSQEQRNTGELFF
DNA: TGTGCCAGCAGCCAAGAACAGAGGAACACCGGGGAGCTGTTTTTT

J: TRBJ2-3
size: -
V: TRBV19
length: 16
D: -
CDR3: CASSFLSGATTDTQYF
DNA: TGTGCCAGTAGTTTTTTGTCAGGGGCGACCACAGATACGCAGTATTTT

J: TRBJ1-1
size: -
V: TRBV9
length: 14
D: -
CDR3: CASSVDSMNTEAFF
DNA: TGTGCCAGCAGCGTCGACAGTATGAACACTGAAGCTTTCTTT

J: TRBJ2-7
size: -
V: TRBV2
length: 13
D: -
CDR3: CAGGVTKAGEQYF
DNA: TGTGCCGGAGGGGTGACAAAGGCTGGCGAGCAGTACTTC

J: TRBJ1-1
size: -
V: TRBV19
length: 12
D: TRBD1
CDR3: CASSRQGLAAFF
DNA: TGTGCCAGTAGTAGACAGGGTCTAGCAGCTTTCTTT

J: TRBJ2-7
size: -
V: TRBV11-3
length: 13
D: -
CDR3: CASSLRGNYEQYF
DNA: TGTGCCAGCAGCTTAAGGGGAAACTACGAGCAGTACTTC

J: TRBJ2-7
size: -
V: TRBV5-4
length: 14
D: TRBD2
CDR3: CASRLAGGPYEQYF
DNA: TGTGCCAGCAGGTTAGCGGGGGGGCCCTACGAGCAGTACTTC

J: TRBJ2-5
size: -
V: TRBV2
length: 15
D: -
CDR3: CASTPLRVAQETQYF
DNA: TGTGCCAGCACCCCCCTCCGGGTAGCTCAAGAGACCCAGTACTTC

J: TRBJ1-5
size: -
V: TRBV6-6
length: 15
D: -
CDR3: CASSYFERVNQPQHF
DNA: TGTGCCAGCAGTTATTTCGAGAGGGTTAATCAGCCCCAGCATTTT

J: TRBJ2-3
size: few
V: TRBV29-1
length: 13
D: TRBD1
CDR3: CSVETGVGDTQYF
DNA: TGCAGCGTTGAAACAGGGGTAGGGGATACGCAGTATTTT

J: TRBJ2-1
size: -
V: TRBV24-1
length: 14
D: -
CDR3: CATSDPGGYNEQFF
DNA: TGTGCCACCAGTGATCCTGGGGGCTACAATGAGCAGTTCTTC

J: TRBJ2-7
size: -
V: TRBV6-5
length: 14
D: -
CDR3: CASSYSTERGEQYF
DNA: TGTGCCAGCAGTTACTCGACAGAAAGGGGCGAGCAGTACTTC

J: TRBJ2-7
size: -
V: TRBV6-5
length: 13
D: -
CDR3: CASSSGSSGEQYF
DNA: TGTGCCAGCAGTTCAGGGTCTTCGGGCGAGCAGTACTTC

J: TRBJ2-3
size: few
V: TRBV6-4
length: 15
D: TRBD2
CDR3: CASSEGTSGTDTQYF
DNA: TGTGCCAGCAGTGAAGGGACTAGCGGCACAGATACGCAGTATTTT

J: TRBJ1-6
size: -
V: TRBV7-3
length: 14
D: TRBD1
CDR3: CASSSTGNNSPLHF
DNA: TGTGCCAGCAGCTCGACAGGGAACAATTCACCCCTCCACTTT

J: TRBJ2-1
size: -
V: TRBV4-1
length: 17
D: -
CDR3: CASSQPVRGIRYNEQFF
DNA: TGCGCCAGCAGCCAGCCCGTCCGGGGTATCCGCTACAATGAGCAGTTCTTC

J: TRBJ2-2
size: -
V: TRBV2
length: 16
D: -
CDR3: CASSALTTRITGELFF
DNA: TGTGCCAGCAGTGCTCTGACAACTCGTATCACCGGGGAGCTGTTTTTT

J: TRBJ2-3
size: once
V: TRBV18
length: 16
D: TRBD1
CDR3: CASSPPETGETDTQYF
DNA: TGTGCCAGCTCACCACCGGAGACAGGGGAGACAGATACGCAGTATTTT

J: TRBJ2-1
size: once
V: TRBV11-2
length: 14
D: -
CDR3: CASSAGSPWDEQFF
DNA: TGTGCCAGCTCGGCGGGCAGCCCGTGGGATGAGCAGTTCTTC

J: TRBJ2-5
size: -
V: TRBV7-6
length: 16
D: -
CDR3: CASSLEGTAPQETQYF
DNA: TGTGCCAGCAGCTTAGAGGGAACTGCCCCACAAGAGACCCAGTACTTC

J: TRBJ2-1
size: -
V: TRBV5-1
length: 15
D: -
CDR3: CASSVDALQDNEQFF
DNA: TGCGCCAGCAGCGTTGACGCATTACAAGACAATGAGCAGTTCTTC

J: TRBJ1-1
size: few
V: TRBV6-5
length: 11
D: -
CDR3: CACGQNTEAFF
DNA: TGTGCTTGCGGCCAAAACACTGAAGCTTTCTTT

J: TRBJ1-6
size: once
V: TRBV30
length: 16
D: TRBD1
CDR3: CAWSVLGTANNSPLHF
DNA: TGTGCCTGGAGTGTACTCGGGACAGCTAATAATTCACCCCTCCACTTT

J: TRBJ1-1
size: -
V: TRBV30
length: 16
D: TRBD1
CDR3: CAWSEARGRWDTEAFF
DNA: TGTGCCTGGAGTGAGGCCAGGGGGCGGTGGGACACTGAAGCTTTCTTT

J: TRBJ2-5
size: -
V: TRBV2
length: 8
D: -
CDR3: CASSVQYF
DNA: TGTGCCAGCAGTGTCCAGTACTTC

J: TRBJ1-2
size: -
V: TRBV12-3/TRBV12-4
length: 12
D: -
CDR3: CASTQADSPNTF
DNA: TGTGCCAGCACCCAAGCGGACAGCCCTAACACCTTC

J: TRBJ2-1
size: few
V: TRBV6-5
length: 11
D: -
CDR3: CASSWHNEQFF
DNA: TGTGCCAGCAGTTGGCACAATGAGCAGTTCTTC

J: TRBJ2-7
size: few
V: TRBV28
length: 12
D: TRBD2
CDR3: CASTQRGEGQYF
DNA: TGTGCCAGCACTCAACGGGGGGAAGGGCAGTACTTC

J: TRBJ2-1
size: -
V: TRBV6-5
length: 12
D: -
CDR3: CASTSGFREQFF
DNA: TGTGCCAGCACTTCGGGGTTTCGGGAGCAGTTCTTC

J: TRBJ1-6
size: -
V: TRBV27
length: 15
D: TRBD1
CDR3: CASTPTGGAYSPLHF
DNA: TGTGCCAGCACCCCGACAGGGGGCGCTTATTCACCCCTCCACTTT

J: TRBJ1-5
size: many
V: TRBV7-9
length: 16
D: TRBD1
CDR3: CASSGDRTGPNQPQHF
DNA: TGTGCCAGCAGCGGGGATAGGACAGGGCCCAATCAGCCCCAGCATTTT

J: TRBJ1-5
size: -
V: TRBV30
length: 17
D: TRBD1
CDR3: CAWSPLQQGLGNQPQHF
DNA: TGTGCCTGGAGTCCATTACAACAGGGGCTTGGGAATCAGCCCCAGCATTTT

J: TRBJ1-2
size: -
V: TRBV9
length: 16
D: TRBD1
CDR3: CASSARQGKGDYGYTF
DNA: TGTGCCAGCAGCGCCAGACAGGGAAAGGGGGACTATGGCTACACCTTC

J: TRBJ1-5
size: -
V: TRBV19
length: 14
D: -
CDR3: CASSNTDSNQPQHF
DNA: TGTGCCAGTAGTAACACTGATAGCAATCAGCCCCAGCATTTT